These T cell receptor beta chains were read from a single sample in a study of cytomegalovirus exposure and HLA in healthy donors. Profiled with immunoSEQ multiplex PCR; TCRdb holds only in-frame clones, not every one. The table records 150,000 to 200,000 clones, more than 75% of them present only once. Sequencing was carried out using PBMCs. Receptor source: a woman under 30 in good health and CMV-seronegative. Each CDR3 is given with its conserved first and last residue. D genes are given only for firm matches. Clone sizes are given selectively: once, few, many, or a class where the clone is expanded.

j_gene,v_gene,abundance,d_gene,CDR3aa,CDR3nt
TRBJ1-2,TRBV6-6,NA,NA,CASSPRTSANYGYTF,TGTGCCAGCAGTCCAAGGACATCTGCTAACTATGGCTACACCTTC
TRBJ1-1,TRBV14,NA,TRBD1,CASSQVGRQGWDTEAFF,TGTGCCAGCAGCCAAGTTGGGAGACAGGGCTGGGACACTGAAGCTTTCTTT
TRBJ2-7,TRBV14,NA,NA,CASSQDSGLYSYEQYF,TGTGCCAGCAGCCAAGATTCTGGACTTTATAGCTACGAGCAGTACTTC
TRBJ2-1,TRBV6-1,NA,TRBD1,CASIGTVFNEQFF,TGTGCCAGCATCGGGACAGTTTTCAATGAGCAGTTCTTC
TRBJ2-7,TRBV20-1,NA,NA,CCRDTYEQYF,TGCTGCCGGGACACCTACGAGCAGTACTTC
TRBJ1-2,TRBV2,NA,NA,CASRPDIAGYTF,TGTGCCAGCAGGCCCGACATCGCTGGCTACACCTTC
TRBJ1-1,TRBV18,NA,NA,CASSPTENTEAFF,TGTGCCAGCTCACCCACTGAGAACACTGAAGCTTTCTTT
TRBJ2-7,TRBV7-9,NA,TRBD2,CASSLATAGAYEQYF,TGTGCCAGCAGCTTAGCTACCGCGGGGGCCTACGAGCAGTACTTC
TRBJ2-7,TRBV19,NA,TRBD1,CASSIGAQGAYEQYF,TGTGCCAGTAGTATAGGGGCACAGGGGGCCTACGAGCAGTACTTC
TRBJ2-3,TRBV29-1,NA,NA,CSVSVRGRSTDTQYF,TGCAGCGTATCGGTCAGGGGTAGGAGCACAGATACGCAGTATTTT
TRBJ2-2,TRBV19,NA,TRBD2,CASSTSGEVGELFF,TGTGCCAGTAGTACTAGCGGGGAAGTCGGGGAGCTGTTTTTT
TRBJ1-4,TRBV5-5,NA,NA,CASSSEVDRSNEKLFF,TGTGCCAGCAGCTCAGAGGTAGACAGATCTAATGAAAAACTGTTTTTT
TRBJ2-3,TRBV19,NA,NA,CASSIGRGAVFLGTDTQYF,TGTGCCAGTAGTATAGGACGGGGAGCGGTATTTTTGGGCACAGATACGCAGTATTTT
TRBJ2-2,TRBV6-5,NA,TRBD1,CASSYKGQGARGELFF,TGTGCCAGCAGTTACAAGGGACAGGGGGCTAGGGGGGAGCTGTTTTTT
TRBJ2-3,TRBV14,NA,TRBD2,CASSQRLALHRDTQYF,TGTGCCAGCAGCCAGCGACTAGCACTCCACAGAGATACGCAGTATTTT
TRBJ2-4,TRBV2,NA,NA,CASISSGIQYF,TGTGCCAGTATCTCCTCGGGCATTCAGTACTTC
TRBJ2-7,TRBV18,NA,NA,CASSPPGAGSYEQYF,TGTGCCAGCTCACCACCGGGGGCCGGCTCCTACGAGCAGTACTTC
TRBJ2-7,TRBV27,NA,TRBD2,CASRAIAGVRYEQYF,TGTGCCAGCAGGGCGATAGCGGGAGTCCGCTACGAGCAGTACTTC
TRBJ1-5,TRBV7-9,NA,NA,CASSLVNVSKARQPQHF,TGTGCCAGCAGCTTAGTCAACGTCTCTAAAGCGCGTCAGCCCCAGCATTTT
TRBJ2-5,TRBV7-9,few,TRBD1,CASSTGVGETQYF,TGTGCCAGCAGTACAGGGGTTGGAGAGACCCAGTACTTC